This T cell receptor (beta chain) originates from a study of cytomegalovirus exposure and HLA in healthy donors. CDR1 and CDR2 from the germline V gene are SGDLS and YYNGEE. Trimming removed 4 bases from V and 0 bases from J; junction bases left unmatched: 9. This CDR3 comprises 16 residues. The PCR contained 60 Vbeta and 13 Jbeta primers. Data came from immunoSEQ multiplex PCR; TCRdb stores just in-frame clones and leaves some out. In the table there are roughly 130,000 clones, around 79% of which are singletons. Specimen: PBMCs. The chain joins TRBV9 to TRBJ1-2; 7 bases are a match to TRBD1. The source of this sequence is a female donor in good health and CMV-seronegative. The CDR3 sequence is CASSPQGQETNYGYTF. For the CDR3, the DNA is TGTGCCAGCAGCCCACAAGGACAGGAAACTAACTATGGCTACACCTTC.